Reported below is one T cell receptor (beta chain). Its cognate antigen is unknown. The ends were cut back, 3 bases at V and 4 bases at J, with 10 bases in the middle. The germline CDR1 and CDR2 sequences are DFQATT and SNEGSKA (reference sequence). This CDR3 region has 14 residues. The sample is drawn from a study of vaccination and CD4 T cells after COVID-19. The Oncomine TCR Beta short-read assay was applied to DNA of cultured CD4+ T cells. After culture, CD4+ T cells served as the source for genomic DNA extraction. MiXCR was run by TCRdb on the PCR reads, yielding one entry per CDR3 protein. This sample has approximately 11,000 distinct CDR3 sequences; more than 25% occur once, and the top ten carry roughly 19%. Regarding treatment: roughly ten-day PBMC culture with coronavirus spike peptide pools or control peptides (ViraFEST assay). The unexposed donor gave CD4+ T cells before the COVID-19 pandemic (2011-2018). The cultures had half their medium swapped for fresh IL-2 medium on days 3 and 7.

The clonotype originates from a human donor in good health. The V and J genes are TRBV20-1 and TRBJ2-6; D is ambiguous. Sequences were obtained from CD4+ T cells from blood, cultured in vitro. CDR3 residues: CSARHLRGANVLTF. The CDR3, as DNA: TGCAGTGCTAGGCACTTAAGAGGGGCCAACGTCCTGACTTTC.